Described below is a single TCR beta chain sequence and its context. The antigen remains unidentified. Trimming cost V 1 base and J 5 bases, with 14 bases left between them. CDR3 size: 16 residues. The germline gives CDR1 LNHNV, CDR2 YYDKDF (reference sequence). This sample was included in a study of cytomegalovirus exposure and HLA in healthy donors. Primers for the PCR totalled 60 Vbeta and 13 Jbeta. Assay used: immunoSEQ multiplex PCR; TCRdb lists only in-frame clones, some missing. In the table there are 60,000 or so clones, more than 70% of which are singletons. Points from the study as a whole: HLA allele associations emerged for around 16,000 TCR beta sequences in a later analysis, at 0.05 false discovery rate. There were some 150 TCR beta chains listed as cytomegalovirus-associated.

The chain links TRBV15 to TRBJ1-4; tentative D call: TRBD1 (5 bases). The sample was PBMCs. The receptor was derived from a man over 45 in good health and CMV-seropositive. CDR3 in DNA: TGTGCCACCAGCAGAGCGGTGGGACGGGGGAATGAAAAACTGTTTTTT. Amino acids: CATSRAVGRGNEKLFF.